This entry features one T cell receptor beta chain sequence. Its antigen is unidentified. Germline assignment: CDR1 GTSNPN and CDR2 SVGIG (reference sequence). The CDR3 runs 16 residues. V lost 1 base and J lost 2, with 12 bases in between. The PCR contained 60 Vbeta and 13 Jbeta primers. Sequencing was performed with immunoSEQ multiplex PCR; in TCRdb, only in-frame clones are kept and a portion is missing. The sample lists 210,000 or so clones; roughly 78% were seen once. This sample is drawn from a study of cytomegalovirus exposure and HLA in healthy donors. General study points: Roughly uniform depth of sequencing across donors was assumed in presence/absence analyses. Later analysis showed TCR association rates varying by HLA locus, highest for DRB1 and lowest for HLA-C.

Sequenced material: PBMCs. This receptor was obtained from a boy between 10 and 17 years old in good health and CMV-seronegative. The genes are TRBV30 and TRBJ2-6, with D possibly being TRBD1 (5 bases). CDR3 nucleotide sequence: TGTGCCTGGAGTGCGAACCCAGGGACTGGGGCCAACGTCCTGACTTTC. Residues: CAWSANPGTGANVLTF. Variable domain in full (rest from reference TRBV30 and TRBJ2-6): SQTIHQWPATLVQPVGSPLSLECTVEGTSNPNLYWYRQAAGRGLQLLFYSVGIGQISSEVPQNLSASRPQDRQFILSSKKLLLSDSGFYLCAWSANPGTGANVLTFGAGSRLTVL.